This passage covers 30 T cell receptor beta chains from one sample sequenced in a study of blood T cell repertoires in COVID-19. Only in-frame clones appear in the TCRdb table, and some are missing; sequencing was by immunoSEQ multiplex PCR. Of a few hundred thousand clones in the sample, 87% were seen once. The sequenced material came from peripheral blood. These receptors all stem from a woman in her thirties with COVID-19, enrolled during active disease.

For the CDR3, the DNA is TGTGCCAGCAGCAAAACAGGGGTCTCTGAAAAACTGTTTTTT. Its protein product is CASSKTGVSEKLFF. This sequence joins TRBV28 and TRBJ1-4; 7 bases line up with TRBD1. Germline V lookup: CDR1 MDHEN, CDR2 SYDVKM. This CDR3 comprises 14 residues. Trimming took 6 bases from V and 7 from J; bases not matched to a gene: 8.

The J gene is TRBJ2-7, the V gene TRBV6-2 or TRBV6-3; D not resolved. Per germline, CDR1 MNHEY and CDR2 SVGEGT. The V end lost 2 bases, the J end lost 7 bases, and 9 bases lay between the germline ends. This CDR3 spans 12 amino acids. CDR3 region: CASSYARVEQYF. CDR3 coding DNA: TGTGCCAGCAGTTACGCCCGGGTGGAGCAGTACTTC.

This clone was seen repeatedly, ten times or more. The chain recombines TRBV6-1 with TRBJ2-1; 7 bases fit TRBD2. V lost 3 bases to trimming and J lost 8 bases; unmatched junction nucleotides: 10. Germline V gene data show CDR1 as MNHNS and CDR2 as SASEGT. This CDR3 spans 15 amino acids. The chain's CDR3 is CASSDSAGATDEQFF. The CDR3 nucleotides read TGTGCCAGCAGTGATTCGGCGGGAGCGACGGATGAGCAGTTCTTC.

The chain joins TRBV9 to TRBJ2-1; D possibly corresponds to TRBD2 (5 bases). The CDR3 is 14 amino acids. Trimming removed 1 base at V and 3 bases at J, with 8 bases between. The germline CDR1 and CDR2 sequences are SGDLS and YYNGEE. The CDR3 region has the DNA TGTGCCAGCAGCGTAAACGGGAACTACAATGAGCAGTTCTTC. Its translation is CASSVNGNYNEQFF.

The chain carries TRBV6-5 and TRBJ1-4; 9 bases are shared with TRBD1. This CDR3 is built from 15 residues. The ends lost 6 bases at V and 8 bases at J; junction bases unmatched: 10. Per the germline V gene, CDR1 is MNHEY and CDR2 is SVGAGI. In nucleotides, the CDR3 is TGTGCCAGCAGGGACAGGGGAGCCTTTTGGGAAAAACTGTTTTTT. This gives the protein CASRDRGAFWEKLFF.

The J gene is TRBJ1-4, the V gene TRBV7-9, with D hard to call. Per germline, CDR1 SEHNR and CDR2 FQNEAQ (reference sequence). This CDR3 is 14 amino acids long. The V end was cut by 5 bases, the J end by 8 bases, with 15 bases between. CDR3 region: CASSLPMEGEKLFF. The CDR3 region has the DNA TGTGCCAGCAGCCTCCCCATGGAGGGAGAAAAACTGTTTTTT. Looking up the rest from reference TRBV7-9 and TRBJ1-4 gives the full variable domain: DTGVSQNPRHKITKRGQNVTFRCDPISEHNRLYWYRQTLGQGPEFLTYFQNEAQLEKSRLLSDRFSAERPKGSFSTLEIQRTEQGDSAMYLCASSLPMEGEKLFFGSGTQLSVL.

This rearrangement joins TRBV27 to TRBJ2-1; D possibly corresponds to TRBD1 (6 bases). The length of the CDR3 is 14 residues. Germline CDR1 reads MNHEY; CDR2 reads SMNVEV (reference sequence). Trimming cost V 8 bases and J 8 bases, with 19 bases left between them. The CDR3 reads CASRIDRSRDEQFF. The CDR3 nucleotides are TGTGCCAGCCGAATTGACAGGTCTCGGGATGAGCAGTTCTTC.

The J gene is TRBJ2-7, the V gene TRBV25-1; D not certain. Germline V gene sequence: CDR1 MGHDK, CDR2 SYGVNS. Trimming took off 4 bases at V and 6 bases at J, with 16 bases between the two ends. The CDR3 sequence is 14 residues long. The CDR3 loop is CASSVDAGPGEQYF. The CDR3 nucleotides read TGTGCCAGCAGTGTTGATGCCGGTCCTGGCGAGCAGTACTTC.

This clone came up once. This chain connects TRBV7-8 to TRBJ2-2; tentatively, D is TRBD2 (5 bases). This CDR3 has 16 residues. Germline CDR1 and CDR2: SGHVS and FQNEAQ. Trimming took off 6 bases at V and 4 bases at J, with 18 bases between the two ends. CDR3 DNA: TGTGCCAGCAGTTACACCTTAGAGGGTCGCACCGGGGAGCTGTTTTTT. Residues: CASSYTLEGRTGELFF.

In its sample, this clone was seen once. The V and J genes are TRBV9 and TRBJ2-7, with D possibly TRBD2 on 6 matching bases. CDR1 SGDLS and CDR2 YYNGEE come from the germline V gene. CDR3 length equals 14 residues. Deletions cut 4 bases from V and 3 bases from J, with 14 bases between. CDR3 sequence (DNA): TGTGCCAGCAGCCTCCGGGGTAGCGGCTACGAGCAGTACTTC. Amino acids: CASSLRGSGYEQYF.

V gene TRBV4-1 combines with J gene TRBJ1-1, with 9 nucleotides matching TRBD1. The CDR3 totals 15 residues. V was pared by 4 bases and J by 6 bases, with 9 bases of the junction left unmatched. Germline V gene lookup returns CDR1 MGHRA and CDR2 YSYEKL. The CDR3 DNA reads as TGCGCCAGCAGCCCAATGGGACAGGGATTCCCTGAAGCTTTCTTT. Translating it yields CASSPMGQGFPEAFF.

The J gene is TRBJ1-5, the V gene TRBV28, with 9 positions matching TRBD1. This CDR3 is built from 16 residues. Germline-derived CDR1 and CDR2 are MDHEN and SYDVKM. After removal of 4 bases from V and 3 bases from J, the junction contained 7 bases not matched to a gene. The CDR3 here is CASSWLTGGYNQPQHF. CDR3 DNA: TGTGCCAGCAGTTGGTTGACAGGGGGTTACAATCAGCCCCAGCATTTT. Based on the CDR3 plus reference TRBV28 and TRBJ1-5, the full variable domain is DVKVTQSSRYLVKRTGEKVFLECVQDMDHENMFWYRQDPGLGLRLIYFSYDVKMKEKGDIPEGYSVSREKKERFSLILESASTNQTSMYLCASSWLTGGYNQPQHFGDGTRLSIL.

The rearrangement links TRBV3-1 (or the pseudogene TRBV3-2) to TRBJ2-7, with D perhaps TRBD2 (5 bases). CDR3 length: 18 residues. Germline values: CDR1 LGHDT, CDR2 YNNKEL (reference sequence). V was shortened by 0 bases and J by 5 bases, with 23 bases between the two germline ends. The CDR3, as DNA: TGTGCCAGCAGCCAAGAAGATCGGGGTCTCCCCCGTCTGGACGAGCAGTACTTC. The encoded protein is CASSQEDRGLPRLDEQYF.

On this clone itself: Other DNA sequences in the same sample also yield this CDR3. This rearrangement joins TRBV18 to TRBJ2-7; D uncertain. V lost 6 bases to trimming and J lost 6 bases, with 9 bases between them. Germline CDR1 is KGHSH and CDR2 is LQKENI. The CDR3 consists of 11 residues. In nucleotides, the CDR3 is TGTGCCAGCTCTCCCGGCGGCGAGCAGTACTTC. It yields the protein CASSPGGEQYF.

The V call is TRBV12-3 or TRBV12-4, the J call TRBJ2-1; possible D gene TRBD1, 6 bases. Trimming removed 7 bases at V and 5 bases at J, with 12 bases between. The CDR3 has 13 residues. CDR3 residues: CASTLTGNNEQFF. CDR3 nucleotide sequence: TGTGCCAGCACCCTTACAGGGAACAATGAGCAGTTCTTC.

A remark on this clone: Germline is not matched at one junction end, which may reflect a read error. This chain uses TRBV28 with TRBJ2-7; 7 nucleotides line up with TRBD2. In germline, CDR1 is MDHEN, CDR2 SYDVKM. The length of the CDR3 is 14 residues. CDR3 protein: CAISKAGVSHEQYF. In DNA form, the CDR3 reads TGTGCCATCTCCAAGGCGGGAGTCTCCCACGAGCAGTACTTC.

The CDR3 reads CASSQEATSGGLQYF. The CDR3 DNA reads TGTGCCAGCAGCCAAGAAGCGACTAGTGGGGGTCTTCAGTACTTC. This chain links TRBV4-2 with TRBJ2-4, with D tentatively TRBD2 (6 bases). The germline V and J ends were trimmed by 0 bases and 11 bases, with 17 bases remaining between them. This CDR3 region has 15 residues. Germline V CDR1 and CDR2: LGHNA, YNFKEQ.

This sequence joins TRBV20-1 and TRBJ2-3; D perhaps matches TRBD1 (5 bases). The CDR3 covers 14 residues. Looked up from germline, CDR1 is DFQATT and CDR2 is SNEGSKA (reference sequence). The V end lost 3 bases, the J end lost 2 bases, and 12 bases lay between the germline ends. DNA of the CDR3: TGCAGTGCTAGTGTTACAGGCTCCACAGATACGCAGTATTTT. It specifies CSASVTGSTDTQYF.

The J gene is TRBJ1-6, the V gene TRBV18, with 9 bases lining up with TRBD1. The V and J ends lost 4 bases and 7 bases, in that order; junction bases with no gene match: 5. There are 15 residues in the CDR3. The germline gives CDR1 KGHSH, CDR2 LQKENI. As DNA, the CDR3 is TGTGCCAGCTCACTACAGGGGGCAGAGAATTCACCCCTCCACTTT. Translated: CASSLQGAENSPLHF.

V usage is TRBV2 and J usage is TRBJ2-2; D is possibly TRBD1 (5 bases). The CDR3 covers 13 residues. V dropped 8 bases and J dropped 3 bases, with 10 bases sitting between them. Germline V lookup: CDR1 SNHLY, CDR2 FYNNEI. CDR3 sequence (DNA): TGTGCCAGCTGGGGCGGAGACACCGGGGAGCTGTTTTTT. As protein: CASWGGDTGELFF.

The count of this clone is one. The J gene is TRBJ2-2, the V gene TRBV28, with TRBD2 as a possible D gene (6 bases). CDR1 and CDR2 from the germline V gene are MDHEN and SYDVKM. Trimming cost V 4 bases and J 6 bases, with 9 bases left between them. The CDR3 length is 13 residues. This chain's CDR3 is CASSSGRAGELFF. The CDR3 DNA is TGTGCCAGCAGTTCCGGGAGAGCCGGGGAGCTGTTTTTT.

J is TRBJ1-2 and V is TRBV5-1, with 7 bases that match TRBD1. From germline, CDR1 is SGHRS and CDR2 YFSETQ. The J segment lost 3 bases and the V segment lost 0 bases, leaving 11 bases of the junction unmatched. This CDR3 contains 17 residues. The CDR3 here is CASSLGGTVARDYGYTF. In DNA, the CDR3 is TGCGCCAGCAGCTTGGGGGGGACAGTCGCGAGGGACTATGGCTACACCTTC.

This rearrangement joins TRBV6-5 to TRBJ1-3, with a possible D match to TRBD1 (6 bases). V lost 0 bases to trimming and J lost 4 bases, with 7 bases between them. The CDR3 extends over 14 amino acids. Germline loops: CDR1 MNHEY, CDR2 SVGAGI. CDR3 region: CASSYSGTGNTIYF. CDR3 in DNA: TGTGCCAGCAGTTACTCGGGGACAGGAAACACCATATATTTT.

The chain employs TRBV19 and TRBJ1-1; perhaps TRBD1 as D (5 bases). Trimming cost V 3 bases and J 0 bases, with 11 bases left between them. The CDR3 totals 15 residues. Germline CDR1 is LNHDA and CDR2 is SQIVND (reference sequence). The CDR3 DNA reads TGTGCCAGTAGTATCGCAGGGCCACTGAACACTGAAGCTTTCTTT. Protein product: CASSIAGPLNTEAFF.

The chain combines TRBV27 with TRBJ1-6, with D perhaps TRBD1 (5 bases). This CDR3 is 15 amino acids long. From germline, CDR1 is MNHEY and CDR2 SMNVEV (reference sequence). V shed 4 bases and J shed 16 bases, with 23 bases lying between them. CDR3 sequence (DNA): TGTGCCAGCAGTTCATCGGTGTGGGGAGGGGAATTACTCCACTTT. Protein sequence: CASSSSVWGGELLHF.

The chain couples TRBV10-1 to TRBJ2-3; D possibly corresponds to TRBD1 (6 bases). The germline V gene encodes CDR1 WNHNN and CDR2 SYGVQD (reference sequence). This CDR3 is built from 15 residues. Trimming pared 2 bases from V and 3 bases from J, leaving 12 bases between. CDR3 DNA sequence: TGCGCCAGCAGTGAGGGACAGTCCACAACAGATACGCAGTATTTT. This codes for CASSEGQSTTDTQYF.

V is TRBV28 and J is TRBJ1-2; D gene ambiguous. V lost 6 bases and J 0 bases, leaving 11 bases between the germline ends. The V gene's germline CDR1 is MDHEN and CDR2 SYDVKM. The CDR3 is made up of 14 amino acids. CDR3 sequence (DNA): TGTGCCAGCAGCTCTCCCTTCCCTAACTATGGCTACACCTTC. This encodes CASSSPFPNYGYTF.

The chain has TRBV19 and TRBJ2-7, with TRBD2 identical over 8 bases. The V gene's germline CDR1 is LNHDA and CDR2 SQIVND (reference sequence). With 3 bases clipped from V and 2 bases from J, the junction kept 6 bases outside the gene matches. This CDR3 spans 15 amino acids. CDR3 sequence reads: CASSIVAGGAYEQYF. CDR3 coding DNA: TGTGCCAGTAGTATCGTGGCGGGAGGCGCCTACGAGCAGTACTTC.

The chain joins TRBV2 to TRBJ2-5; maybe TRBD2 (6 bases). Trimming removed 1 base at V and 5 bases at J, with 17 bases between. Germline-derived CDR1 and CDR2 are SNHLY and FYNNEI. The CDR3 is 16 residues long. CDR3 residues: CASSEELAGGWETQYF. The DNA of the CDR3 is TGTGCCAGCAGTGAAGAACTAGCAGGAGGTTGGGAGACCCAGTACTTC. Full variable domain (outside the CDR3, taken from reference TRBV2 and TRBJ2-5): EPEVTQTPSHQVTQMGQEVILRCVPISNHLYFYWYRQILGQKVEFLVSFYNNEISEKSEIFDDQFSVERPDGSNFTLKIRSTKLEDSAMYFCASSEELAGGWETQYFGPGTRLLVL.

The J gene is TRBJ2-3, the V gene TRBV7-9; possible D gene TRBD2, 6 bases. The CDR3 spans 14 residues. V was trimmed by 1 base and J by 6 bases, leaving 11 bases between them. Per germline, CDR1 SEHNR and CDR2 FQNEAQ (reference sequence). The CDR3 coding sequence is TGTGCCAGCAGCTTAGAAGGACGGGGGGATACGCAGTATTTT. This encodes CASSLEGRGDTQYF.